The T cell receptor beta chain under discussion was sequenced for a study of blood T cell repertoires in COVID-19. About the study: T cells, B-cell-depleted T cells, or PBMCs supplied cDNA or gDNA.

Enrolled through a virtual design, the participants were between roughly 18 and 95 years of age and came from about two dozen US areas. Grouping used clinical history reported by participants in a survey and questionnaire. Cohort 3 donors were reported recovered after two negative PCRs, clearance, or symptom resolution. Only in-frame clones appear in the TCRdb table, and some are missing; sequencing was by immunoSEQ multiplex PCR. Among about 310,000 clones listed, 87% were seen once. V shed 5 bases, J shed 5 bases, and the junction held 12 bases outside the gene matches. The germline CDR1 and CDR2 sequences are SGDLS and YYNGEE. The CDR3 is made up of 16 amino acids.

The TCR was taken from a woman younger than 30 who had recovered from COVID-19. V usage is TRBV9 and J usage is TRBJ1-2; the match to TRBD1 covers 10 bases. Input material: PBMCs or T cells enriched from blood (not recorded which). CDR3: CASSDGTGASLYGYTF. DNA for the CDR3: TGTGCCAGCAGTGACGGGACAGGGGCGTCCCTTTATGGCTACACCTTC.